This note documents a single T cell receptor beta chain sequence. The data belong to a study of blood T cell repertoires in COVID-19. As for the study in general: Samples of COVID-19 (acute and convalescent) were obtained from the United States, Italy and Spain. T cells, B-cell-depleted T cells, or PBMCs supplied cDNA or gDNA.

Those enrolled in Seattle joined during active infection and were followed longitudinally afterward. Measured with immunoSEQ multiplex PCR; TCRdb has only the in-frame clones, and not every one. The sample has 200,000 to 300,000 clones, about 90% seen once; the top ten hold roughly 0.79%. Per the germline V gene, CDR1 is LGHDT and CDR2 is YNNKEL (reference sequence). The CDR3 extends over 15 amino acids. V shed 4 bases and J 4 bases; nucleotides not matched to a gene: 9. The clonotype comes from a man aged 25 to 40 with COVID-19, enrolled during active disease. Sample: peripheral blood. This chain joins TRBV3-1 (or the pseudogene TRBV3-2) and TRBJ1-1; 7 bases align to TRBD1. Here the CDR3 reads CASSLRQGGTTEAFF. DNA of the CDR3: TGTGCCAGCAGCCTTCGACAGGGAGGAACCACTGAAGCTTTCTTT.